This T cell receptor beta chain was documented in a study of T cell repertoires in cytomegalovirus infection. About the study: Evidence of both CMV infection and a matching HLA type came from public TCR beta signatures.

Worth noting for this clonotype: Its target is unknown.

TCRdb re-called the reads through MiXCR, storing one row per CDR3 protein. The sample lists 750,000 to 900,000 distinct CDR3 sequences, 25% to 35% occurring once. The V gene's germline CDR1 is MNHNY and CDR2 SVGAGI (reference sequence). This CDR3 comprises 14 residues. Between the trimmed V and J ends, which lost 0 bases and 4 bases, there was a span of 9 bases. General study findings and limits: It was HLA-C-restricted CMV-specific TCR beta clonotypes that dominated the response ex vivo.

The sequenced sample was cultured CD8+ T cells from PBMCs, obtained from culture after CMV antigen stimulation. This sequence originates from a human donor in good health (CMV status not recorded). Some clones in this sample may be carry-over from other donors' samples. The gene calls are TRBV6-6 and TRBJ1-2; tentatively, D is TRBD1 (5 bases). The CDR3 loop reads CASSYSTAFYGYTF. CDR3 DNA: TGTGCCAGCAGTTACTCGACAGCGTTCTATGGCTACACCTTC.